These 27 T cell receptor beta chains came from one sample sequenced in a study of CD4 T cells in relation to SARS-CoV-2 and coronaviruses. These receptors are not linked to any known antigen. Clones were read by immunoSEQ multiplex PCR, and TCRdb kept only the in-frame ones, dropping some. The table has around 28,000 clones, 74% seen once. The unexposed donors gave CD4+ T cells in about 2010-2019, prior to COVID-19. After about ten days of culture, CD4+ T cells were isolated. Sequencing used CD4+ T cells from PBMCs, cultured in vitro. These receptors all stem from a human donor in good health.

The chain recombines TRBV19 with TRBJ2-1; weak D call: TRBD2 (6 bases). The germline V gene has CDR1 LNHDA and CDR2 SQIVND (reference sequence). Trimming removed 3 bases at V and 2 bases at J, with 11 bases between. The CDR3 is made up of 15 amino acids. The CDR3 DNA reads as TGTGCCAGTAGTATTACGGGAGTAACCTACAATGAGCAGTTCTTC. Its translation is CASSITGVTYNEQFF.

The chain is built from TRBV3-1 (or the pseudogene TRBV3-2) and TRBJ1-3, with D uncertain. Trimming shortened V by 3 bases and J by 0 bases, and 6 bases separated the two germline ends. The CDR3 is made up of 14 amino acids. Germline values: CDR1 LGHDT, CDR2 YNNKEL (reference sequence). The CDR3: CASSQMVSGNTIYF. The DNA for the CDR3 is TGTGCCAGCAGCCAGATGGTCTCTGGAAACACCATATATTTT.

The chain is built from TRBV27 and TRBJ2-7; 9 bases fit TRBD1. Germline-derived CDR1 and CDR2 are MNHEY and SMNVEV (reference sequence). V gave up 6 bases and J gave up 5 bases; unmatched junction bases: 5. The CDR3 consists of 13 residues. Here the CDR3 reads CASRRDRGDEQYF. CDR3 DNA: TGTGCCAGCAGGCGTGACAGGGGGGACGAGCAGTACTTC.

The chain links TRBV7-9 to TRBJ2-5; tentative D call: TRBD2 (6 bases). V lost 6 bases, J lost 5 bases, and 13 bases lay in between. The CDR3 contains 13 residues. Germline loops: CDR1 SEHNR, CDR2 FQNEAQ (reference sequence). CDR3 amino acids: CASRSGGWETQYF. In DNA form, the CDR3 reads TGTGCCAGCAGGTCCGGGGGTTGGGAGACCCAGTACTTC.

The J gene is TRBJ1-1, the V gene TRBV2, with D uncertain. V lost 3 bases to trimming and J lost 4 bases, with 6 bases between them. CDR1 and CDR2 (germline): SNHLY, FYNNEI. CDR3 length: 12 residues. CDR3 in DNA: TGTGCCAGCAGTGATTTGGGCACTGAAGCTTTCTTT. Translating gives CASSDLGTEAFF.

The V and J genes are TRBV5-3 and TRBJ2-7; 7 nucleotides line up with TRBD1. TRBV5-3 is an ORF; its function is uncertain. The V and J ends lost 9 bases and 0 bases, in that order; junction bases with no gene match: 6. This CDR3 is built from 13 residues. In nucleotides, the CDR3 is TGTGCCATACTCAGGGGGAGCTCCTACGAGCAGTACTTC. Its protein product is CAILRGSSYEQYF.

This clone has a single count. This chain uses TRBV28 with TRBJ1-6, with TRBD1 matching over 10 bases. The CDR3 is 16 residues long. Germline assignment: CDR1 MDHEN and CDR2 SYDVKM. J lost 8 bases, V lost 0 bases, and 4 bases had no gene match. CDR3 coding DNA: TGTGCCAGCAGTTTATGGGCGGGGACAGGGGATTCACCCCTCCACTTT. Residues: CASSLWAGTGDSPLHF.

The chain employs TRBV4-1 and TRBJ2-7; 10 nucleotides agree with TRBD1. The junction had 10 bases not matched to a gene; V was cut back by 4 bases and J by 1 base. CDR1 and CDR2 from the germline V gene are MGHRA and YSYEKL. This CDR3 has 17 amino acids. CDR3 nucleotide sequence: TGCGCCAGCAGCCTATTGACAGGGGGCACTGGATCCTACGAGCAGTACTTC. Its translation: CASSLLTGGTGSYEQYF.

V usage is TRBV18 and J usage is TRBJ2-2; TRBD1 aligns across 7 bases. This CDR3 spans 15 amino acids. CDR1 and CDR2 (germline): KGHSH, LQKENI. V lost 2 bases to trimming and J lost 3 bases; unmatched junction nucleotides: 3. CDR3 loop: CASSPTTGDTGELFF. For the CDR3, the DNA is TGTGCCAGCTCACCAACCACAGGGGACACCGGGGAGCTGTTTTTT.

The chain carries TRBV18 and TRBJ2-2, with TRBD1 matching 9 bases. Trimming at V came to 2 bases and at J to 5 bases, leaving 3 bases not matched to a gene. The CDR3 runs 15 residues. Germline CDR1 and CDR2: KGHSH and LQKENI. Written as DNA, the CDR3 is TGTGCCAGCTCACCAGGGACAGGGAGGACCGGGGAGCTGTTTTTT. This codes for CASSPGTGRTGELFF. The full variable domain, completed using reference TRBV18 and TRBJ2-2, is NAGVMQNPRHLVRRRGQEARLRCSPMKGHSHVYWYRQLPEEGLKFMVYLQKENIIDESGMPKERFSAEFPKEGPSILRIQQVVRGDSAAYFCASSPGTGRTGELFFGEGSRLTVL.

The chain carries TRBV27 and TRBJ2-2; weak D call: TRBD1 (5 bases). V was trimmed by 3 bases and J by 8 bases, leaving 7 bases between them. Per germline, CDR1 MNHEY and CDR2 SMNVEV (reference sequence). This CDR3 is 12 amino acids long. The CDR3 DNA reads TGTGCCAGCAGTTTCAGGGTTGGGGAGCTGTTTTTT. It yields the protein CASSFRVGELFF.

The J gene is TRBJ1-3, the V gene TRBV3-1 (or the pseudogene TRBV3-2), with 7 bases aligning to TRBD1. J was trimmed by 4 bases and V by 4 bases; bases with no gene match: 7. The CDR3 totals 15 residues. CDR1 and CDR2 (germline): LGHDT, YNNKEL (reference sequence). The DNA for the CDR3 is TGTGCCAGCAGCCCTGGGACAGCCGGAGGAAACACCATATATTTT. Its translation is CASSPGTAGGNTIYF.

This clone was picked up a small number of times. V is TRBV19 and J is TRBJ1-2; D not resolved. Germline CDR1 reads LNHDA; CDR2 reads SQIVND (reference sequence). V was shortened by 5 bases and J by 3 bases, with 19 bases between the two germline ends. This CDR3 comprises 16 residues. CDR3 sequence reads: CASSQGRAPRHYGYTF. The CDR3 DNA is TGTGCCAGTAGTCAAGGCCGGGCCCCAAGACACTATGGCTACACCTTC.

This chain connects TRBV6-2 or TRBV6-3 to TRBJ2-1; 7 positions match TRBD2. The CDR3 has 16 residues. V gave up 2 bases and J gave up 3 bases; unmatched junction bases: 7. Germline CDR1 and CDR2: MNHEY and SVGEGT. CDR3 nucleotides: TGTGCCAGCAGTTACAAGACTAGCCTCCTCTACAATGAGCAGTTCTTC. This sequence encodes CASSYKTSLLYNEQFF.

This clone was found a few times. This chain links TRBV5-1 with TRBJ2-7; D gene unclear. The CDR3 is 12 residues long. Germline V gives CDR1 SGHRS, CDR2 YFSETQ. Trimming took off 4 bases at V and 4 bases at J, with 9 bases between the two ends. Written as DNA, the CDR3 is TGCGCCAGCAGCCCCCTGGGATACGAGCAGTACTTC. Translation: CASSPLGYEQYF. Full variable domain (missing parts from reference TRBV5-1 and TRBJ2-7): KAGVTQTPRYLIKTRGQQVTLSCSPISGHRSVSWYQQTPGQGLQFLFEYFSETQRNKGNFPGRFSGRQFSNSRSEMNVSTLELGDSALYLCASSPLGYEQYFGPGTRLTVT.

The J gene is TRBJ2-1, the V gene TRBV5-4, with TRBD2 matching 10 bases. Germline-derived CDR1 and CDR2 are SGHNT and YYREEE (reference sequence). Trimming at V came to 4 bases and at J to 3 bases, leaving 10 bases not matched to a gene. The CDR3 consists of 17 residues. The CDR3 loop reads CASSAEIAGGLYNEQFF. CDR3 DNA: TGTGCCAGCAGCGCGGAAATAGCGGGAGGCCTCTACAATGAGCAGTTCTTC.

This clone was seen once. The gene calls are TRBV6-2 or TRBV6-3 and TRBJ2-1; D unclear. With 6 bases removed from V and 6 bases from J, the gap between germline ends came to 12 bases. The CDR3 is made up of 13 amino acids. Germline V gives CDR1 MNHEY, CDR2 SVGEGT. The CDR3 nucleotides are TGTGCCAGCAGCCCTTCGCAGCGCAATGAGCAGTTCTTC. This sequence encodes CASSPSQRNEQFF.

The V gene is TRBV6-5, the J gene TRBJ2-3, with 9 bases aligning to TRBD1. Germline assignment: CDR1 MNHEY and CDR2 SVGAGI. The CDR3 runs 15 residues. V lost 6 bases, J lost 1 base, and 5 bases stayed unmatched. The DNA of the CDR3 is TGTGCCAGCAGACTACAGGGGGCGGGCACAGATACGCAGTATTTT. Its protein product is CASRLQGAGTDTQYF.

The rearrangement joins TRBV5-4 to TRBJ2-3; 9 positions match TRBD2. The germline CDR1 and CDR2 sequences are SGHNT and YYREEE (reference sequence). The J segment lost 10 bases and the V segment lost 1 base, leaving 13 bases of the junction unmatched. The CDR3 is 16 residues long. The CDR3 region is CASSLWAGGRQSAQYF. The CDR3 nucleotides are TGTGCCAGCAGCTTGTGGGCGGGAGGGCGGCAATCGGCGCAGTATTTT.

This clone was detected only once. This chain uses TRBV9 with TRBJ2-1, with TRBD2 matching 7 bases. From germline, CDR1 is SGDLS and CDR2 YYNGEE. CDR3 length: 16 residues. Trimming at V came to 0 bases and at J to 4 bases, leaving 7 bases not matched to a gene. The CDR3 nucleotides read TGTGCCAGCAGCGTAGGGGGCGGGAGTGGATACAATGAGCAGTTCTTC. Residues: CASSVGGGSGYNEQFF.

The V gene is TRBV9, the J gene TRBJ2-5; the D gene is possibly TRBD1 (6 bases). This CDR3 comprises 15 residues. V lost 0 bases and J lost 4, with 13 bases in between. Germline lookup yields CDR1 SGDLS and CDR2 YYNGEE. This chain's CDR3 is CASSVGARGVETQYF. The CDR3, as DNA: TGTGCCAGCAGCGTAGGTGCCAGGGGAGTAGAGACCCAGTACTTC.

The V call is TRBV30, the J call TRBJ2-1, with 9 bases lining up with TRBD1. CDR3 length equals 14 residues. From germline, CDR1 is GTSNPN and CDR2 SVGIG (reference sequence). J gave up 9 bases and V 4 bases, and 10 bases lay outside the gene matches. The CDR3, as DNA: TGTGCCTGGACCACACAGGGGGCGTTTGGTGAGCAGTTCTTC. Protein: CAWTTQGAFGEQFF.

This chain's CDR3 is CASSFAGTGELFF. The CDR3 nucleotides read TGTGCCAGCAGCTTCGCAGGGACCGGGGAGCTGTTTTTT. This sequence joins TRBV11-3 and TRBJ2-2; D is perhaps TRBD1 (5 bases). Germline V gene lookup returns CDR1 SGHNT and CDR2 YENEEA. The CDR3 extends over 13 amino acids. V gave up 3 bases and J gave up 5 bases, with 7 bases separating them.

This clone appeared a few times. This chain joins TRBV6-2 or TRBV6-3 and TRBJ1-3; D is unclear. The germline V and J ends were trimmed by 2 bases and 6 bases, with 17 bases remaining between them. The CDR3 is 16 amino acids. Germline loops: CDR1 MNHEY, CDR2 SVGEGT. In DNA, the CDR3 is TGTGCCAGCAGTTACGGCGCGGCAAGATTCGTAAACACCATATATTTT. It encodes CASSYGAARFVNTIYF.

J is TRBJ1-1 and V is TRBV11-2; a possible D gene is TRBD1 (5 bases). The CDR3 length is 15 residues. CDR1 and CDR2 from the germline V gene are SGHAT and FQNNGV. Trimming left V 6 bases short and J 3 bases short, with 17 bases between. The CDR3 spells CASRWGTSADTEAFF. The CDR3 region has the DNA TGTGCCAGCAGGTGGGGGACCTCCGCGGACACTGAAGCTTTCTTT.

The chain couples TRBV12-3 or TRBV12-4 to TRBJ1-5; tentative D call: TRBD1 (6 bases). Between the trimmed V and J ends, which lost 6 bases and 4 bases, there was a span of 7 bases. The CDR3 loop spans 12 amino acids. The CDR3 spells CASRQGNQPQHF. The CDR3 DNA reads as TGTGCCAGCAGGCAGGGGAATCAGCCCCAGCATTTT.

The chain links TRBV11-3 to TRBJ1-1; TRBD1 matches 8 bases. Germline CDR1 is SGHNT and CDR2 is YENEEA. The CDR3 runs to 14 residues. Trimming cost V 5 bases and J 2 bases; bases outside gene matches: 4. The DNA for the CDR3 is TGTGCCAGCAGCCGCGGACAGGGTAACACTGAAGCTTTCTTT. This gives the protein CASSRGQGNTEAFF.